This TCR beta chain originates from a study of regulatory and conventional T cells in breast cancer. This clonotype was counted a few times. In TCRdb, the PCR reads were re-called with MiXCR into one record per CDR3 protein. This sample has about 9,600 distinct CDR3 sequences, with roughly 34% found just once. The receptor was derived from a male donor in good health. The sample was conventional T cells from blood.

The CDR3 nucleotides read TGCGCCAGCAGCCCTGTACAGGGCTATGGCTACACCTTC. Translated: CASSPVQGYGYTF. This chain uses TRBV5-1 with TRBJ1-2, with D possibly being TRBD1 (6 bases). V lost 4 bases, J lost 4 bases, and 11 bases lay in between. This CDR3 contains 13 residues. Germline values: CDR1 SGHRS, CDR2 YFSETQ.